This TCR beta chain stems from a study of a mutant IDH1 vaccine in newly diagnosed glioma. General study points: Apparently unrelated to pseudoprogression were changes in the top peripheral T cell clonotypes.

Sequencing used immunoSEQ multiplex PCR; TCRdb keeps in-frame clones, though not all of them. The sample carries approximately 35,000 clones, about 93% recorded once. As for this clone: Its specificity is not known.

This CDR3 spans 14 amino acids. Germline CDR1 LGHNA, CDR2 YSLEER. V was trimmed by 0 bases and J by 3 bases, leaving 8 bases between them. Time point indicated: week 47, end of study. Vaccination used 300 ug of mutant IDH1 20-mer peptide per dose, with topical imiquimod. There were eight vaccinations for patients, given in weeks 1, 3, 5, 7, 11, 15, 19 and 23. Sequences were derived from PBMCs, sampled from a glioma patient whose treatment included an IDH1 peptide vaccine. This rearrangement joins TRBV4-3 to TRBJ1-2; tentatively, D is TRBD1 (6 bases). This TCR derives from a middle-aged woman with glioma. CDR3 protein: CASSQDRQDYGYTF. The DNA of the CDR3 is TGCGCCAGCAGCCAAGATCGACAGGACTATGGCTACACCTTC.